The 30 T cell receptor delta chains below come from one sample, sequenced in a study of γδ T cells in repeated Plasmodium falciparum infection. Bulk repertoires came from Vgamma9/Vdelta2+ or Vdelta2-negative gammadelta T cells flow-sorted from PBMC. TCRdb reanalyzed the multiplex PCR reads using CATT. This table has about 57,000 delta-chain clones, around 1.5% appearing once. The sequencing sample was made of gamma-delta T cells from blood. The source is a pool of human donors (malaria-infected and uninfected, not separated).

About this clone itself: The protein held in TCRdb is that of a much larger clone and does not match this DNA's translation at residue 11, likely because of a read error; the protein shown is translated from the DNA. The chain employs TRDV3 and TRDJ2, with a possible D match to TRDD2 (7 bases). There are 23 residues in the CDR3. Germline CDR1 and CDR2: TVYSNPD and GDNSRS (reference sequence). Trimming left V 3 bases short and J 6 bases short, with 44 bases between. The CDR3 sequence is CAFRLINLRGTGHSFLLAAQLFF. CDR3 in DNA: TGTGCCTTCCGACTAATCAATTTGAGGGGGACTGGCCACTCCTTCCTCCTGGCAGCACAACTCTTCTTT.

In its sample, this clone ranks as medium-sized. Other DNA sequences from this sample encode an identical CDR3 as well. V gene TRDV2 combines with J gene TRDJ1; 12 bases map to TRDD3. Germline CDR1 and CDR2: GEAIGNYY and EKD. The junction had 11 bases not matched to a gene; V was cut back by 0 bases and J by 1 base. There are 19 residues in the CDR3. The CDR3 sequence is CACDTLPPGGYGSTDKLIF. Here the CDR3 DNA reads TGTGCCTGTGACACCCTGCCTCCTGGGGGATACGGAAGCACCGATAAACTCATCTTT.

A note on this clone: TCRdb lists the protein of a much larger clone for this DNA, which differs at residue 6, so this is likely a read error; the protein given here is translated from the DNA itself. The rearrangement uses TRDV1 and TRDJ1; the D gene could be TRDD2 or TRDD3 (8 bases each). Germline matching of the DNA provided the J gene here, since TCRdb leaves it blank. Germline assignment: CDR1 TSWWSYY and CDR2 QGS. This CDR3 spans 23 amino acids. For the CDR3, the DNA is TGTGCTCTTGGAGAACCCACCTTCCTAATTTCACCCGTCAGTGGGGATACAGCCGATAAACTCATCTTT. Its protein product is CALGEPTFLISPVSGDTADKLIF.

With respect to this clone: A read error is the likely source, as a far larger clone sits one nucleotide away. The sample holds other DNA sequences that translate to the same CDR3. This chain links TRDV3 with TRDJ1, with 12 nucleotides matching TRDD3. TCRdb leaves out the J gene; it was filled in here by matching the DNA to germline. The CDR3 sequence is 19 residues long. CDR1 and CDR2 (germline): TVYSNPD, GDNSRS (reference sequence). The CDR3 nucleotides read TGTGCCTCATGTAAGCGGGGGGGCTGGGGGATACGTGGCTCCGACAAACTCATCTTT. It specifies CASCKRGGWGIRGSDKLIF.

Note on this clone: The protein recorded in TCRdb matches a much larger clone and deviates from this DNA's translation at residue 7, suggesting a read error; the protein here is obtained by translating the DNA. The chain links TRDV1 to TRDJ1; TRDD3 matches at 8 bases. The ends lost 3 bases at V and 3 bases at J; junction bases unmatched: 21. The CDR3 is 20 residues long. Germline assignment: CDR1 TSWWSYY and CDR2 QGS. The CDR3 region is CALGDSHWGSTGVWPDKLIF. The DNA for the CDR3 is TGTGCTCTTGGGGATTCGCACTGGGGGTCCACCGGAGTCTGGCCCGATAAACTCATCTTT.

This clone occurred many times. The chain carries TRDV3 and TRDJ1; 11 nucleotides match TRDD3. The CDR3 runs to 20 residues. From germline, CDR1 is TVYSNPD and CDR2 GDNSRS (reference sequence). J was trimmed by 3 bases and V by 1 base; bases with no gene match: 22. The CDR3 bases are TGTGCCTTTAAATGGGGGTGGGGGATACGCGGGGGATATCAGGCCGATAAACTCATCTTT. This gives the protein CAFKWGWGIRGGYQADKLIF. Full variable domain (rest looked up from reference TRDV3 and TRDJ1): CDKVTQSSPDQTVASGSEVVLLCTYDTVYSNPDLFWYRIRPDYSFQFVFYGDNSRSEGADFTQGRFSVKHILTQKAFHLVISPVRTEDSATYYCAFKWGWGIRGGYQADKLIFGKGTRVTVEP.

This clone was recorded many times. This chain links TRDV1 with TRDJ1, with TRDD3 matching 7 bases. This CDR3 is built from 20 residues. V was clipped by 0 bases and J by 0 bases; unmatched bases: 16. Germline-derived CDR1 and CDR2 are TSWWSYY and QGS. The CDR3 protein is CALGELARYSRGMYTDKLIF. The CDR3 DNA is TGTGCTCTTGGGGAACTAGCCCGCTATTCCAGGGGGATGTACACCGATAAACTCATCTTT.

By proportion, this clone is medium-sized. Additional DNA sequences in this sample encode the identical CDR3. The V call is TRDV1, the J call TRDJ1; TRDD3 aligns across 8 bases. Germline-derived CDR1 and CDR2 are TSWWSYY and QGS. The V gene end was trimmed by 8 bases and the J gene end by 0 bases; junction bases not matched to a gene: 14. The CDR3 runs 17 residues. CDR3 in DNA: TGTGCTCTTAAGAAAGGTAGCTGGGGGAAGTACACCGATAAACTCATCTTT. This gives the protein CALKKGSWGKYTDKLIF.

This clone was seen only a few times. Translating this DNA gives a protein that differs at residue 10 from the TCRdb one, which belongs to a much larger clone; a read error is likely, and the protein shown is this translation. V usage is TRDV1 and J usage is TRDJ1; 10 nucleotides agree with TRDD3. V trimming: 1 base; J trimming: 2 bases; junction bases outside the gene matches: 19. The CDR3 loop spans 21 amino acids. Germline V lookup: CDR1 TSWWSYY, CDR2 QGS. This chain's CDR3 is CALGEPSSFSHWGIPTDKLIF. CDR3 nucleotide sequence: TGTGCTCTTGGGGAACCATCTTCTTTCTCTCACTGGGGGATTCCTACCGATAAACTCATCTTT.

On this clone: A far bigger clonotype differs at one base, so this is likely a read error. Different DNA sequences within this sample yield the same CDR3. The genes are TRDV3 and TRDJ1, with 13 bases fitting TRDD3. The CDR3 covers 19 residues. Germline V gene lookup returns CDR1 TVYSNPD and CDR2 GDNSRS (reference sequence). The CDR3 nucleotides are TGTGCCTTTGCGCCTTCCTACGGAACTGGGGGATACGTCACCGATAAACTTATCTTT. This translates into CAFAPSYGTGGYVTDKLIF.

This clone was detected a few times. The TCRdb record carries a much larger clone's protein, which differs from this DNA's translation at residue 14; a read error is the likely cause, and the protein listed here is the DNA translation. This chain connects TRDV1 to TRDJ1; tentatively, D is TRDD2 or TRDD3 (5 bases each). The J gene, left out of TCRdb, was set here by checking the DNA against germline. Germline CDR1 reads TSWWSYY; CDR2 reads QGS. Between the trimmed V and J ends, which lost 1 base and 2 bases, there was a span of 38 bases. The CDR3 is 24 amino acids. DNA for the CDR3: TGTGCTCTTGGGGAACGGTCCTTCTCAAGATCCTGGGCTGAGGCCTCACTAAAAACCGATAAACTCATCTTT. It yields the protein CALGERSFSRSWAEASLKTDKLIF.

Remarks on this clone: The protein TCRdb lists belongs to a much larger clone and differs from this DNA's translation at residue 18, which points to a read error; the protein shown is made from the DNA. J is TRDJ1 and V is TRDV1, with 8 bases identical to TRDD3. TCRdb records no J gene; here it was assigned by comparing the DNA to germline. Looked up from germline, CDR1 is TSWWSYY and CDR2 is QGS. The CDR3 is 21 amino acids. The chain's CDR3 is CALGELTFGRLLGAYTDRLIF. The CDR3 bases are TGTGCTCTTGGGGAACTAACCTTCGGTCGACTACTGGGGGCGTACACCGATAGACTCATCTTT.

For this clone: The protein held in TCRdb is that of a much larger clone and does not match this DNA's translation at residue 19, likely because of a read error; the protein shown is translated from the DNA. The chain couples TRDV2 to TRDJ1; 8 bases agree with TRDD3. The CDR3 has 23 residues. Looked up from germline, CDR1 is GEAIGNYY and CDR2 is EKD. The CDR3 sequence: CACDSEGDKREVLGSSRTGKLIF. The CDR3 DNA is TGTGCCTGTGACTCTGAGGGGGATAAAAGAGAGGTTTTGGGATCTAGTCGTACCGGTAAACTCATCTTT.

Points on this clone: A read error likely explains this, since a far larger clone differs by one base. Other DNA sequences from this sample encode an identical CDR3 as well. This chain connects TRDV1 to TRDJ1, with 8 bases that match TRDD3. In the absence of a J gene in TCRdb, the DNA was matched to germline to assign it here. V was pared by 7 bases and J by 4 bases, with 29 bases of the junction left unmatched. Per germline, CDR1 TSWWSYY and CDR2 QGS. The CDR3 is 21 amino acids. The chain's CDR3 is CALALLGLFRSEGILSDKLIF. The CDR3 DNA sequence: TGTGCTCTTGCCCTATTGGGTCTCTTCCGTTCGGAGGGGATACTTAGCGATAAACTCATCTTT.

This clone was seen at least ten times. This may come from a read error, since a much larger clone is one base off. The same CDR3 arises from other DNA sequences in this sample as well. DNA of the CDR3: TGTGCTCTTGGGGAACCCCTCCTGGGGCCGTGGAATCCCCCATCGGGACCCCTGATCTTT. It translates to CALGEPLLGPWNPPSGPLIF. The V and J genes are TRDV1 and TRDJ4; possible D gene TRDD3, 6 bases. Looked up from germline, CDR1 is TSWWSYY and CDR2 is QGS. The CDR3 length is 20 residues. V lost 1 base and J 3 bases, leaving 30 bases between the germline ends.

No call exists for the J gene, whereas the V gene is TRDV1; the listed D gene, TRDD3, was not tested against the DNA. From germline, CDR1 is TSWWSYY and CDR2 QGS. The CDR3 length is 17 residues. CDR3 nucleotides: TGTGCTCTTGGGGAGGTTAGGGGTAAACTGGGGGATTCGGTGCTCATCTTT. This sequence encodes CALGEVRGKLGDSVLIF.

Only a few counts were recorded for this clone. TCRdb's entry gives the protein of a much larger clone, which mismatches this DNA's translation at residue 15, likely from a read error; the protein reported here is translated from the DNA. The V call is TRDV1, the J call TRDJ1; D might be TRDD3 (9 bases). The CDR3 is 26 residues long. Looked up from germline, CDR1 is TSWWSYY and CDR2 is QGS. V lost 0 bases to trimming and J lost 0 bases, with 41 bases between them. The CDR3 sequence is CALGELGCFLPNTGCWGMPYTDKLIF. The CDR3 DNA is TGTGCTCTTGGGGAACTAGGATGCTTCCTACCCAATACCGGGTGCTGGGGGATGCCGTACACCGATAAACTCATCTTT.

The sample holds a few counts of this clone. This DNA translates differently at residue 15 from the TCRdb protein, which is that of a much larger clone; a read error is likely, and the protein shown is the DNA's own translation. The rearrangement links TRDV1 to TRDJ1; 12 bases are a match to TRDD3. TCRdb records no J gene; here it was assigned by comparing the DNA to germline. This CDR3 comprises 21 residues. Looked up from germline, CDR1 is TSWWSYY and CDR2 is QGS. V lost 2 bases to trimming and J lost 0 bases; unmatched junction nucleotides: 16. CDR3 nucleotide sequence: TGTGCTCTTGGGGAAAGACGACTACAGTACTGGGGGATACCCAACACCGATAAACTCATCTTT. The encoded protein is CALGERRLQYWGIPNTDKLIF.

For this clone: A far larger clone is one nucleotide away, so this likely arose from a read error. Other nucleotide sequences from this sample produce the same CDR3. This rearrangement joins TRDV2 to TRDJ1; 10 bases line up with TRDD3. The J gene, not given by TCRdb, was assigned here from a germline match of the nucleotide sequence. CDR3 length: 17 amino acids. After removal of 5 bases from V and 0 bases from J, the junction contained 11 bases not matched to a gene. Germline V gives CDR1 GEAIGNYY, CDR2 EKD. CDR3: CACGLLGDYLYTDKLIF. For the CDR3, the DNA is TGTGCCTGTGGCTTACTGGGGGATTACTTGTACACCGATAAACTCATCTTT.

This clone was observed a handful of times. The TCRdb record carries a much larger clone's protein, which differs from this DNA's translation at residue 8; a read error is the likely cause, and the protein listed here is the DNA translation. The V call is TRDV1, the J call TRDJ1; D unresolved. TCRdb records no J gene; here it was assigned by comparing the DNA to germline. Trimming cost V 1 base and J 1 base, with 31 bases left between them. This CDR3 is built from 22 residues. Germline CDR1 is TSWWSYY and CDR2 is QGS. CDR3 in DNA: TGTGCTCTTGGGGAACCCGGTCTCTTTTGCCGTACGGTGGCCGGGTGCACCGATAAACTCATCTTT. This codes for CALGEPGLFCRTVAGCTDKLIF.

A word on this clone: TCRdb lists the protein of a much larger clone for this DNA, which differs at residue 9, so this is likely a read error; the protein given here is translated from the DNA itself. The CDR3 nucleotides read TGTGCCAATAGAGACTACCTGGGGGGTACAGGCAATAAACTCATCTTT. Amino acids: CANRDYLGGTGNKLIF. The genes are TRDV3 and TRDJ1; 7 nucleotides align to TRDD3. The CDR3 consists of 16 residues. V lost 5 bases and J lost 6; bases outside the gene matches: 21. The germline V gene has CDR1 TVYSNPD and CDR2 GDNSRS (reference sequence).

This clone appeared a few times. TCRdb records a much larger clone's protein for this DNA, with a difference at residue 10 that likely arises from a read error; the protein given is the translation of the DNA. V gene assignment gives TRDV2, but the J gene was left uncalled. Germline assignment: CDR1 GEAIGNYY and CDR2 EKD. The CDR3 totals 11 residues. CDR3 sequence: CACDTEGKLTF. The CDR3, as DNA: TGTGCCTGTGACACCGAGGGTAAACTCACCTTT.

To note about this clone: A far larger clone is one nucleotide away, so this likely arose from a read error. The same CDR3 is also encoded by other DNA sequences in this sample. The CDR3 DNA reads as TGTGCTCTCGGGGAACTTATTGGTCTAGGCACGTACTGGGGGATACGCTATGCCGATAAACTCATCTTT. Residues: CALGELIGLGTYWGIRYADKLIF. The V call is TRDV1, the J call TRDJ1; 13 bases are shared with TRDD3. TCRdb leaves out the J gene; it was filled in here by matching the DNA to germline. The CDR3 spans 23 residues. The V gene's germline CDR1 is TSWWSYY and CDR2 QGS.

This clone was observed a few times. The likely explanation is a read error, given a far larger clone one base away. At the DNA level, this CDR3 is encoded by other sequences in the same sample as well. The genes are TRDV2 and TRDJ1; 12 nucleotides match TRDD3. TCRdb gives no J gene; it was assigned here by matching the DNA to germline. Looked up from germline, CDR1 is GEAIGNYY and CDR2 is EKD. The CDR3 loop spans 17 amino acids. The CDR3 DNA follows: TGCGCCTGTGACCTAATACTGGGGGATACAGGATCCGATAAACTCATCTTT. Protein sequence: CACDLILGDTGSDKLIF.

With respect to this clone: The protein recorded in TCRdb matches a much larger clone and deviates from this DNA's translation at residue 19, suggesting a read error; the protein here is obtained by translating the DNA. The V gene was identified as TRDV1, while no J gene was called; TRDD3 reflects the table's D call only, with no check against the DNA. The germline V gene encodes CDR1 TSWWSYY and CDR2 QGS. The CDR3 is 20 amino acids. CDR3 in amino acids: CALGELCPHYWGTYTDKLTF. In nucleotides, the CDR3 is TGTGCTCTTGGGGAACTCTGTCCCCACTACTGGGGGACCTACACCGATAAACTCACCTTT.

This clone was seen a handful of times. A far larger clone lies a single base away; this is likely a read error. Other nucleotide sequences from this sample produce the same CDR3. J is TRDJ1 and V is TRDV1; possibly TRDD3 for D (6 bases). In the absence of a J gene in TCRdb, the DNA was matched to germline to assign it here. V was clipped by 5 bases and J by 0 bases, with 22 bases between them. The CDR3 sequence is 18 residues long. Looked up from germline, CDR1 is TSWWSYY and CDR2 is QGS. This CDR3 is CALGKISGGWRYTDKLIF. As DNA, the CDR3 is TGTGCTCTTGGGAAAATAAGTGGGGGGTGGCGATACACCGATAAACTCATCTTT.

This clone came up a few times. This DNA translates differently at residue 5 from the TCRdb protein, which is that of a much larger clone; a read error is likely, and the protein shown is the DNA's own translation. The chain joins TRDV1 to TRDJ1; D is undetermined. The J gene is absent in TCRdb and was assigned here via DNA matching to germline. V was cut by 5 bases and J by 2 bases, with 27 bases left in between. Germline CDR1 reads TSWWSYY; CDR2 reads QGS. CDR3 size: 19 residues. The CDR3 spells CALGRQGVATPLSTDKLIF. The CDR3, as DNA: TGTGCTCTTGGGCGCCAGGGAGTGGCTACTCCCCTGTCTACCGATAAACTCATCTTT.

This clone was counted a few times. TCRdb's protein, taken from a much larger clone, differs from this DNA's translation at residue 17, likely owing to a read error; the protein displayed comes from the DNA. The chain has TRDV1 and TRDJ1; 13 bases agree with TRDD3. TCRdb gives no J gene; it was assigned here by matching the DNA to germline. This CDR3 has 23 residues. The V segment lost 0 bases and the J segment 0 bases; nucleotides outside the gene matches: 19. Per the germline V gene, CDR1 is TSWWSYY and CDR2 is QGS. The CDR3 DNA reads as TGTGCTCTTGGGGAACTAAGGAACTGCGGTTACTGGGGGATACGCCGGCACACCGATAAACTCATCTTT. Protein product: CALGELRNCGYWGIRRHTDKLIF.

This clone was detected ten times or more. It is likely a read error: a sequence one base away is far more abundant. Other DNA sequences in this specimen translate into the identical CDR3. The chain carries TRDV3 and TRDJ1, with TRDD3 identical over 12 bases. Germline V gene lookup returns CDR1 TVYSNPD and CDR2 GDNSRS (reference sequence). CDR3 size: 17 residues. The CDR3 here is CAYHPPLLWGIRRGLIF. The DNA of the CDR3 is TGCGCCTACCACCCCCCTTTACTCTGGGGGATACGCCGGGGACTCATCTTT. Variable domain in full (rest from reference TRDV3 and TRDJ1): CDKVTQSSPDQTVASGSEVVLLCTYDTVYSNPDLFWYRIRPDYSFQFVFYGDNSRSEGADFTQGRFSVKHILTQKAFHLVISPVRTEDSATYYCAYHPPLLWGIRRGLIFGKGTRVTVEP.

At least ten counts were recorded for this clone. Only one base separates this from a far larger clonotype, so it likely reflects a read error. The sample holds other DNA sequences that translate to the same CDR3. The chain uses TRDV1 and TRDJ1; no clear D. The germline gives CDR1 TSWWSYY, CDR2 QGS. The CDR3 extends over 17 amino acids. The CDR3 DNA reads TGTGCTCTTGGGGAGCCGGAGTACGTGAGGGTCCCCGATAAGCTCATCTTT. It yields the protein CALGEPEYVRVPDKLIF.